The entry that follows covers one T cell receptor (beta chain) sequence. Germline V gives CDR1 SQVTM, CDR2 ANQGSEA. V was trimmed by 5 bases and J by 1 base, leaving 8 bases between them. This CDR3 contains 12 residues. Here immunoSEQ multiplex PCR was the method, and the copy in TCRdb shows in-frame clones only, minus some. The data hold 250,000 to 300,000 clones, with just under 90% observed a single time. The source of the sample is a study of blood T cell repertoires in COVID-19. The study recruited people aged roughly 18 to 95 years across under 25 US areas. Which cohort a participant joined came from the clinical history participants gave. Exposed study participants had met a COVID-19 case within 2 weeks before entry.

This clonotype was sampled from a woman between 45 and 60 years old who had been exposed to COVID-19. The sequenced sample was PBMCs or T cells enriched from blood (not recorded which). The chain employs TRBV29-1 and TRBJ1-1; D possibly corresponds to TRBD1 (6 bases). The CDR3 is CSVTDRNTEAFF. CDR3 nucleotide sequence: TGCAGCGTTACGGACAGGAACACTGAAGCTTTCTTT.